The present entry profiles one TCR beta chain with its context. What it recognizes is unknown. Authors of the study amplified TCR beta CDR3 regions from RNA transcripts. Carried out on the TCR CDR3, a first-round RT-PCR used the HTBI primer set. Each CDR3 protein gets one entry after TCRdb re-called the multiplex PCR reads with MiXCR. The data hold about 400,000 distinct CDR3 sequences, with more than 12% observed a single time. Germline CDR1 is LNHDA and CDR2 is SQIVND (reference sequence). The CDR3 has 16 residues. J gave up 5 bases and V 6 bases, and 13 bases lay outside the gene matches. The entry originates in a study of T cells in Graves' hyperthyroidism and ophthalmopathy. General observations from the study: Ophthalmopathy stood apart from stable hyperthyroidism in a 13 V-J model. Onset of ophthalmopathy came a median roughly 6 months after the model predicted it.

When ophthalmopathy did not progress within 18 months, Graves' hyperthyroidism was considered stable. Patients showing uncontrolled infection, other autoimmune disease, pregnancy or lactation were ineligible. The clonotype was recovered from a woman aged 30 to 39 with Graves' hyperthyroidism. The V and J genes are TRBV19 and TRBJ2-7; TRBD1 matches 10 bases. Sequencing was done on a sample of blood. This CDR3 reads CASSPILGTGANEQYF. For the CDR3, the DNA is TGTGCCAGTAGCCCTATTTTGGGGACAGGGGCCAACGAGCAGTACTTC.